These 20 T cell receptor beta chains came from one sample sequenced in a study of STAT5B mutations in CD4+ large granular lymphocyte leukemia. The protocol was immunoSEQ multiplex PCR, while the TCRdb copy is restricted to in-frame clones and leaves out a portion. The sample includes 25,000 to 30,000 clones, 78% of them seen just once. Sequenced sample: CD4+ T cells from blood buffy coats. The receptors here all came from a human donor in good health.

Here the CDR3 reads CASGGLNQPQHF. CDR3 nucleotides: TGTGCCAGCGGGGGGCTCAATCAGCCCCAGCATTTT. The chain joins TRBV28 to TRBJ1-5, with D possibly matching TRBD1 (6 bases). Trimming took 8 bases from V and 3 from J, leaving 8 bases between them. The CDR3 sequence is 12 residues long. Germline CDR1 and CDR2: MDHEN and SYDVKM.

The chain recombines TRBV5-4 with TRBJ2-3; no reliable D call. This CDR3 has 15 amino acids. V was cut by 4 bases and J by 0 bases, with 12 bases left in between. Germline CDR1 and CDR2: SGHNT and YYREEE (reference sequence). This chain's CDR3 is CASSPTVHSTDTQYF. DNA for the CDR3: TGTGCCAGCAGCCCAACGGTGCATAGCACAGATACGCAGTATTTT.

The table lists this clone with a few counts. The rearrangement joins TRBV30 to TRBJ1-5; D is undetermined. This CDR3 is 14 amino acids long. The V and J ends lost 1 base and 0 bases respectively, with 7 bases between them. The V gene's germline CDR1 is GTSNPN and CDR2 SVGIG (reference sequence). The CDR3, as DNA: TGTGCCTGGAGTGCTGGGTATAGCAATCAGCCCCAGCATTTT. Protein product: CAWSAGYSNQPQHF.

Here the CDR3 DNA reads TGTGCCAGCAGTGAACGTGCAGATGTTACTTCACCCCTCCACTTT. Translated, it gives CASSERADVTSPLHF. This chain uses TRBV6-1 with TRBJ1-6; D remains ambiguous. The length of the CDR3 is 15 residues. In germline, CDR1 is MNHNS, CDR2 SASEGT. V shed 2 bases and J shed 9 bases, with 14 bases lying between them.

This clone has only one observation. The rearrangement joins TRBV5-1 to TRBJ1-6; maybe TRBD1 (5 bases). Deletions cut 1 base from V and 7 bases from J, with 12 bases between. The length of the CDR3 is 15 residues. The germline V gene encodes CDR1 SGHRS and CDR2 YFSETQ. The CDR3 loop is CASSLSDRTNSPLHF. The CDR3 DNA reads TGCGCCAGCAGCTTGTCTGACAGAACAAATTCACCCCTCCACTTT.

In DNA form, the CDR3 reads TGTGCCAGCAGTCTCGAGCCAACCCCGGGCTACACCTTC. Its translation is CASSLEPTPGYTF. This rearrangement joins TRBV7-2 to TRBJ1-2; D gene uncertain. The CDR3 spans 13 residues. CDR1 and CDR2 (germline): SGHTA, FQGNSA. V was clipped by 6 bases and J by 8 bases, with 16 bases between them.

This rearrangement joins TRBV28 to TRBJ2-5; 9 positions match TRBD2. J gave up 5 bases and V 7 bases, and 8 bases lay outside the gene matches. This CDR3 is built from 14 residues. Germline V CDR1 and CDR2: MDHEN, SYDVKM. CDR3 protein: CASTLAGGRETQYF. The CDR3 DNA reads TGTGCCAGCACCCTCGCGGGGGGGAGGGAGACCCAGTACTTC.

This sequence joins TRBV2 and TRBJ1-1, with 7 bases aligning to TRBD1. The length of the CDR3 is 15 residues. Germline values: CDR1 SNHLY, CDR2 FYNNEI. V was clipped by 2 bases and J by 1 base; unmatched bases: 4. The CDR3 sequence: CASSESWTGNTEAFF. The CDR3 nucleotides are TGTGCCAGCAGTGAAAGTTGGACAGGGAACACTGAAGCTTTCTTT.

This clone was observed a handful of times. CDR3 region: CASRETAAREGYTF. In nucleotides, the CDR3 is TGTGCCAGCAGGGAAACAGCAGCCCGGGAGGGCTACACCTTC. The gene calls are TRBV2 and TRBJ1-2; no clear D. The CDR3 length is 14 residues. Trimming left V 6 bases short and J 8 bases short, with 19 bases between. Looked up from germline, CDR1 is SNHLY and CDR2 is FYNNEI.

This clone was picked up one time. The gene calls are TRBV30 and TRBJ2-1; 7 nucleotides align to TRBD2. The CDR3 spans 14 residues. Per the germline V gene, CDR1 is GTSNPN and CDR2 is SVGIG (reference sequence). V shed 5 bases and J 6 bases; nucleotides not matched to a gene: 10. The CDR3 loop is CAWLPASGFNEQFF. Written as DNA, the CDR3 is TGTGCCTGGCTGCCGGCTAGCGGCTTCAATGAGCAGTTCTTC.

V usage is TRBV11-3 and J usage is TRBJ1-1; no definite D call. The CDR3 contains 12 residues. V dropped 3 bases and J dropped 1 base, with 3 bases sitting between them. CDR1 and CDR2 from the germline V gene are SGHNT and YENEEA. The CDR3 DNA follows: TGTGCCAGCAGCTTTCAGAACACTGAAGCTTTCTTT. Its protein product is CASSFQNTEAFF.

The chain employs TRBV10-1 and TRBJ1-2, with unresolved D. Per the germline V gene, CDR1 is WNHNN and CDR2 is SYGVQD (reference sequence). This CDR3 region has 14 residues. Trimming shortened V by 3 bases and J by 4 bases, and 12 bases separated the two germline ends. Here the CDR3 reads CASSDTKEAYGYTF. As DNA, the CDR3 is TGCGCCAGCAGTGACACCAAAGAGGCCTATGGCTACACCTTC.

The chain employs TRBV30 and TRBJ1-6; D gene uncertain. Per germline, CDR1 GTSNPN and CDR2 SVGIG (reference sequence). V was trimmed by 7 bases and J by 10 bases, leaving 23 bases between them. This CDR3 contains 15 residues. CDR3 amino acids: CAYQLGPPGGSPLHF. The DNA for the CDR3 is TGTGCCTATCAGTTAGGGCCACCCGGAGGCTCACCCCTCCACTTT.

V is TRBV6-1 and J is TRBJ2-2, with TRBD1 identical over 7 bases. J was trimmed by 2 bases and V by 7 bases; bases with no gene match: 7. Germline loops: CDR1 MNHNS, CDR2 SASEGT. This CDR3 spans 15 amino acids. The CDR3 DNA follows: TGTGCCAGCACCAGAGACAGGGCCAACACCGGGGAGCTGTTTTTT. Its translation is CASTRDRANTGELFF.

The chain has TRBV28 and TRBJ2-1; 15 bases are a match to TRBD2. Germline CDR1 is MDHEN and CDR2 is SYDVKM. The CDR3 contains 17 residues. V lost 6 bases, J lost 6 bases, and 9 bases stayed unmatched. The CDR3, as DNA: TGTGCCAGCAGGACTCGACCGGGACTAGCGGGGGGCAATGAGCAGTTCTTC. As protein: CASRTRPGLAGGNEQFF.

The V call is TRBV27, the J call TRBJ2-7; possible D gene TRBD1, 5 bases. The CDR3 totals 13 residues. Germline V gives CDR1 MNHEY, CDR2 SMNVEV (reference sequence). Trimming stripped 0 bases from V and 6 bases from J, with 9 bases between. CDR3 nucleotide sequence: TGTGCCAGCAGTTTATCCCGGACAACCGAGCAGTACTTC. It codes for CASSLSRTTEQYF.

Comments on this clone: At one end the junction does not follow the germline gene, possibly because of a read error. At the DNA level, this CDR3 is encoded by other sequences in the same sample as well. This chain uses TRBV11-1 with TRBJ2-1; the match to TRBD2 covers 11 bases. CDR1 is SGHAT, CDR2 FQDESV, per germline (reference sequence). This CDR3 region has 15 residues. As DNA, the CDR3 is TGTGCCAGCTCCCAAGCGACTAGCGGGATCGGGGAGCAATTCTTC. It codes for CASSQATSGIGEQFF.

V usage is TRBV2 and J usage is TRBJ2-1; 7 bases align to TRBD2. This CDR3 region has 15 residues. With 6 bases clipped from V and 1 base from J, the junction kept 6 bases outside the gene matches. Germline assignment: CDR1 SNHLY and CDR2 FYNNEI. The CDR3 protein is CASSSGGGSYNEQFF. The CDR3 region has the DNA TGTGCCAGCAGCAGTGGGGGGGGGTCCTACAATGAGCAGTTCTTC. The full variable domain, with the rest looked up from reference TRBV2 and TRBJ2-1, is EPEVTQTPSHQVTQMGQEVILRCVPISNHLYFYWYRQILGQKVEFLVSFYNNEISEKSEIFDDQFSVERPDGSNFTLKIRSTKLEDSAMYFCASSSGGGSYNEQFFGPGTRLTVL.

The chain is built from TRBV18 and TRBJ1-2; no clear D gene. V shed 0 bases and J shed 4 bases, with 9 bases lying between them. Germline loops: CDR1 KGHSH, CDR2 LQKENI. The CDR3 has 14 residues. This chain's CDR3 is CASSPPSKPYGYTF. The CDR3 nucleotides read TGTGCCAGCTCACCACCGTCGAAGCCCTATGGCTACACCTTC.

The chain joins TRBV5-1 to TRBJ1-1; D is unclear. The CDR3 length is 16 residues. With 0 bases removed from V and 7 bases from J, the gap between germline ends came to 19 bases. CDR1 is SGHRS, CDR2 YFSETQ, per germline. CDR3 sequence reads: CASSLGAHHKLNEAFF. Written as DNA, the CDR3 is TGCGCCAGCAGCTTGGGGGCCCACCACAAACTGAATGAAGCTTTCTTT.